Each of the 2 T cell receptor beta chains below was sequenced from the same sample in a study of beta chain features in type 1 diabetes. Findings and limits, study-wide: The study found moderately but significantly shorter TCRB CDR3s in all four CD4+ subsets of Type 1 diabetes patients.

Antigen specificity for these receptors is unknown. The sequenced template was cDNA made from the entire isolated RNA. Produced via immunoSEQ multiplex PCR; TCRdb's table is partial and in-frame only. The sample consists of 150,000 or so clones, roughly 8% of them appearing once. Material for sequencing was central memory CD4+ T cells from blood. All receptors derive from a young woman with type 1 diabetes.

This clone was picked up a small number of times. The rearrangement uses TRBV4-3 and TRBJ2-2; 11 nucleotides line up with TRBD2. This CDR3 region has 16 residues. V shed 4 bases and J 3 bases; nucleotides not matched to a gene: 4. Looked up from germline, CDR1 is LGHNA and CDR2 is YSLEER. The CDR3 region is CASSRRGLADTGELFF. In DNA form, the CDR3 reads TGCGCCAGCAGCCGCAGGGGACTAGCGGACACCGGGGAGCTGTTTTTT.

The chain uses TRBV7-2 and TRBJ2-5; perhaps TRBD2 as D (5 bases). The CDR3 covers 13 residues. Germline V gene lookup returns CDR1 SGHTA and CDR2 FQGNSA. The ends were cut back, 2 bases at V and 5 bases at J, with 9 bases in the middle. The CDR3: CASSLQEGETQYF. CDR3 sequence (DNA): TGTGCCAGCAGCTTACAAGAGGGTGAGACCCAGTACTTC.